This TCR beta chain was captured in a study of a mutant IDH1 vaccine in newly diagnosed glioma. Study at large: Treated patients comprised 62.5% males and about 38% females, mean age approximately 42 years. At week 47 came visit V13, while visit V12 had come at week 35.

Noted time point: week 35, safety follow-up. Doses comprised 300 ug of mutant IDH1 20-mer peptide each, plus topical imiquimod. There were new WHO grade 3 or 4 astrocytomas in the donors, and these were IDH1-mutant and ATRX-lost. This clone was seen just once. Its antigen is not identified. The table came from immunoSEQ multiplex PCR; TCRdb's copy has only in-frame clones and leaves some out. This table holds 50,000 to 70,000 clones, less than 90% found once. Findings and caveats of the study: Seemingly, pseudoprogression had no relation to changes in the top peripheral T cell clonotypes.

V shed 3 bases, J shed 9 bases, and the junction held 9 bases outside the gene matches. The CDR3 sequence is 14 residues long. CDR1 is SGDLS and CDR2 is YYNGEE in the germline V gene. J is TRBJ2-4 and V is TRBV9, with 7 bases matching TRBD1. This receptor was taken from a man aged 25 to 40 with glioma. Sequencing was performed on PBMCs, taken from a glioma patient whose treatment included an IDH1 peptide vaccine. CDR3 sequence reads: CASSERQGGSIQYF. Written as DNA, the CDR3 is TGTGCCAGCAGCGAAAGACAGGGTGGGAGCATTCAGTACTTC.